This TCR beta chain was recovered during a study of radiotherapy plus CTLA-4 blockade in lung cancer. Unmatched junction bases numbered 6, after V lost 4 bases and J lost 1 base. The CDR3 extends over 17 amino acids. Germline loops: CDR1 SGHRS, CDR2 YFSETQ. Study-level results: Radiotherapy plus ipilimumab was followed by expansion in blood of tumor-derived TCR clones.

Method: immunoSEQ multiplex PCR; TCRdb's copy keeps in-frame clones and lacks some. The sample carries roughly 130,000 clones, 90% recorded once. Details on this clone: Its antigen is undetermined.

The chain joins TRBV5-1 to TRBJ2-1; 12 bases align to TRBD2. The input for sequencing was peripheral blood, taken from a patient treated with radiotherapy plus ipilimumab. This clonotype was obtained from a human donor with non-small cell lung cancer that progressed on radiotherapy plus ipilimumab. Here the CDR3 reads CASSPSGRVMSYNEQFF. CDR3 DNA sequence: TGCGCCAGCAGCCCTAGCGGGAGGGTAATGTCCTACAATGAGCAGTTCTTC.